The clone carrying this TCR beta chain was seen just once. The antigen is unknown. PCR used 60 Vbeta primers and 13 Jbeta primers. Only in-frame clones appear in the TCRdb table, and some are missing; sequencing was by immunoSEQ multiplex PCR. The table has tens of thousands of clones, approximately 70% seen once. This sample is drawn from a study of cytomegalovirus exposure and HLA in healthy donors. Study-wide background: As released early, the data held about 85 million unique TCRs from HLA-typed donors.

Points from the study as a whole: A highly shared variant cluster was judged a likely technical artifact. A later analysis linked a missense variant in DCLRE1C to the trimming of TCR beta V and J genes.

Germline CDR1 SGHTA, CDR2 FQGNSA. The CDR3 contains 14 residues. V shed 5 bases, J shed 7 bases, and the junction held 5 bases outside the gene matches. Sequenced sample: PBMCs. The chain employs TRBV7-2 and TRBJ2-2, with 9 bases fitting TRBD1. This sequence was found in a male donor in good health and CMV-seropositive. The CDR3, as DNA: TGTGCCAGCAGCGCGGGACAGGGAGGCGGGGAGCTGTTTTTT. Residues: CASSAGQGGGELFF.